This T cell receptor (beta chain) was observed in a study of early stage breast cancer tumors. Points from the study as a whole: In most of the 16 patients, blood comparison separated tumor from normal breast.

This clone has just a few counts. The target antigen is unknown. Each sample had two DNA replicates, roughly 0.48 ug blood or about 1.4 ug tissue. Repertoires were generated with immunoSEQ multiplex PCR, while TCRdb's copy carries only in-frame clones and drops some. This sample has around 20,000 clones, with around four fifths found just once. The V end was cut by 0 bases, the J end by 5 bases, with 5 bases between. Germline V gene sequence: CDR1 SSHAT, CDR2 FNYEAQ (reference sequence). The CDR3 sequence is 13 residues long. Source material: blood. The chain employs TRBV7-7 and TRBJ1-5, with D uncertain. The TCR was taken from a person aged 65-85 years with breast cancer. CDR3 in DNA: TGTGCCAGCAGCTTAGCGTCGGATCAGCCCCAGCATTTT. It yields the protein CASSLASDQPQHF.